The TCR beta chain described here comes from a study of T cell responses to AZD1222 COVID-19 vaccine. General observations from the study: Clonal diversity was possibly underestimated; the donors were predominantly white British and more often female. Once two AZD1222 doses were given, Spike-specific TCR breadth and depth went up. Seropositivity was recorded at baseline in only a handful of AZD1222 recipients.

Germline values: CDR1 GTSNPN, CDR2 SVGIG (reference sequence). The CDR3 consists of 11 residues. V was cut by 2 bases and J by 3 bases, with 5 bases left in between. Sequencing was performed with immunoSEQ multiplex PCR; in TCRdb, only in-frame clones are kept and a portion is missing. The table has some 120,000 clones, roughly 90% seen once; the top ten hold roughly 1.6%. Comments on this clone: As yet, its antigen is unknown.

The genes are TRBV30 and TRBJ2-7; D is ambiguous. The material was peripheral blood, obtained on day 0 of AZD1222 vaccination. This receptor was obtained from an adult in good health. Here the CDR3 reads CAWSLGYEQYF. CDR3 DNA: TGTGCCTGGAGTCTAGGCTACGAGCAGTACTTC.